The sequence of this T cell receptor beta chain was determined in a study of T cell clonality in common variable immunodeficiency. Profiling relied on immunoSEQ multiplex PCR, and the TCRdb table lists in-frame clones only, not all of them. The table records just over 20,000 clones without singletons, the ten largest covering around 2.5%. Looked up from germline, CDR1 is SGHVS and CDR2 is FQNEAQ. This CDR3 is built from 14 residues. The V end lost 1 base, the J end lost 5 bases, and 11 bases lay between the germline ends. The study, taken as a whole, reports: CVID patient heterogeneity limited repertoire-clinical complication correlations. Compared with healthy controls, CVID subjects showed increased TCRbeta clonality, mostly in about a third. Fewer deletions and N-nucleotide insertions were reportedly seen in common variable immunodeficiency TCR beta sequences. Fewer TCRbeta clones were shared among CVID subjects than controls.

CVID subjects were neither ill nor on immunomodulatory or immunosuppressive medication at sampling. This clone occurred many times. Its antigen is not known. The DNA ends 3 residues before the CDR3 does, and the rest of the CDR3 is filled in from the germline J gene. Sequencing was done on a sample of peripheral blood mononuclear cells. V usage is TRBV7-8 and J usage is TRBJ1-2, with TRBD1 as a possible D gene (6 bases). The clonotype was recovered from a human donor with common variable immunodeficiency. This chain's CDR3 is CASSLGQGRYGYTF. The CDR3 bases that were read are TGTGCCAGCAGCTTAGGTCAGGGGCGGTATGGC. The full variable domain, rest sourced from reference TRBV7-8 and TRBJ1-2, is GAGVSQSPRYKVAKRGQDVALRCDPISGHVSLFWYQQALGQGPEFLTYFQNEAQLDKSGLPSDRFFAERPEGSVSTLKIQRTQQEDSAVYLCASSLGQGRYGYTFGSGTRLTVV.